This T cell receptor beta chain was captured in a study of blood T cell repertoires in COVID-19. Germline CDR1 LGHDT, CDR2 YNNKEL (reference sequence). The CDR3 spans 15 residues. V dropped 4 bases and J dropped 7; count of bases not matched to a gene: 5. Generated by immunoSEQ multiplex PCR, the TCRdb table keeps only in-frame clones and is missing some. The sample has tens of thousands of clones, around 90% seen once. This chain connects TRBV3-1 (or the pseudogene TRBV3-2) to TRBJ1-6; 9 bases are a match to TRBD1. Sequencing used peripheral blood. This receptor was obtained from a human donor in a cohort sampled during active COVID-19. Here the CDR3 DNA reads TGTGCCAGCAGCCTTGCCGACAGGGGGAATTCACCCCTCCACTTT. It encodes CASSLADRGNSPLHF.